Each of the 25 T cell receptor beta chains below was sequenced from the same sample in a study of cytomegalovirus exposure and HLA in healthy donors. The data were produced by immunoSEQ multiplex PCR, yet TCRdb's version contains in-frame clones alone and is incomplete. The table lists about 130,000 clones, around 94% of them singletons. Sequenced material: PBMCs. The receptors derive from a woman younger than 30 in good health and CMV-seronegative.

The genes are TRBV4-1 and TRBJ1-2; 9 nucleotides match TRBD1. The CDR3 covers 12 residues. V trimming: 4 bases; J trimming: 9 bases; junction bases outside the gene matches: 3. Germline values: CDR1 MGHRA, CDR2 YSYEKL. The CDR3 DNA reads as TGCGCCAGCAGCCCGGACAGGGGCCGCTACACCTTC. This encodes CASSPDRGRYTF.

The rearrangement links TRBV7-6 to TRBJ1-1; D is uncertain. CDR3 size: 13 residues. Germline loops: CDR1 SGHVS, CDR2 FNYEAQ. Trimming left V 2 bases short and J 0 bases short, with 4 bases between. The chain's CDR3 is CASSLSLNTEAFF. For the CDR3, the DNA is TGTGCCAGCAGCTTATCTCTGAACACTGAAGCTTTCTTT.

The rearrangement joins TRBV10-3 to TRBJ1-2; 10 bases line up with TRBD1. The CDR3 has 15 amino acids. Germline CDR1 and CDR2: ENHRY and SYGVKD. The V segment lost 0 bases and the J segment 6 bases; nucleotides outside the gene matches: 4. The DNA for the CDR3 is TGTGCCATCAGTGAGTCGACAGGGGGCGGAGATGGCTACACCTTC. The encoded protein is CAISESTGGGDGYTF.

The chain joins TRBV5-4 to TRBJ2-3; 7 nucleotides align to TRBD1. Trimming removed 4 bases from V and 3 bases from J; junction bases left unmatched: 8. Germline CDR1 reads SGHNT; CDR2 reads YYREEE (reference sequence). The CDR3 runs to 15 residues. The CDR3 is CASSPTGTETDTQYF. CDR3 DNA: TGTGCCAGCAGCCCGACAGGGACGGAGACAGATACGCAGTATTTT.

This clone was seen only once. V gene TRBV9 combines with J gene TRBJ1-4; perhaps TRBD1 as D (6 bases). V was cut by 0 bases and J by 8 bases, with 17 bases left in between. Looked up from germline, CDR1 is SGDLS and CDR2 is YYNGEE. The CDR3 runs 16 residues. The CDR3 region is CASSVEGGGLSEKLFF. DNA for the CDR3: TGTGCCAGCAGCGTAGAAGGGGGGGGTTTGTCGGAAAAACTGTTTTTT. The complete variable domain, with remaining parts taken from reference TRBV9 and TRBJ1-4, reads DSGVTQTPKHLITATGQRVTLRCSPRSGDLSVYWYQQSLDQGLQFLIQYYNGEERAKGNILERFSAQQFPDLHSELNLSSLELGDSALYFCASSVEGGGLSEKLFFGSGTQLSVL.

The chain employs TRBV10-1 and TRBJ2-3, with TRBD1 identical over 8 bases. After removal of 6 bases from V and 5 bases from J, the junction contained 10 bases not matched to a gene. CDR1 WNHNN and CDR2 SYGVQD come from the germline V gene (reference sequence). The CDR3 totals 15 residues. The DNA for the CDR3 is TGCGCCAGCAGGGCCGGGGACAGGTCAATAGATACGCAGTATTTT. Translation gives CASRAGDRSIDTQYF.

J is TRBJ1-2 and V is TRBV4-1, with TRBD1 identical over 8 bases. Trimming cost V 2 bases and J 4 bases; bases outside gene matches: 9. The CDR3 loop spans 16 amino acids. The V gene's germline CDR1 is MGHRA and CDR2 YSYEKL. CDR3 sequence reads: CASSQLDLTGGYGYTF. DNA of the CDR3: TGCGCCAGCAGCCAACTTGACCTAACAGGGGGCTATGGCTACACCTTC.

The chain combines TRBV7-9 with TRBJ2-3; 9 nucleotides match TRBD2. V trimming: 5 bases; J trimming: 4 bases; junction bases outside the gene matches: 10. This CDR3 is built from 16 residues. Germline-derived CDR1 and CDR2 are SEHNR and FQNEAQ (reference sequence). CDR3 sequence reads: CASSPLAGEKADTQYF. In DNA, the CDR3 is TGTGCCAGCAGCCCCTTAGCGGGAGAAAAGGCAGATACGCAGTATTTT.

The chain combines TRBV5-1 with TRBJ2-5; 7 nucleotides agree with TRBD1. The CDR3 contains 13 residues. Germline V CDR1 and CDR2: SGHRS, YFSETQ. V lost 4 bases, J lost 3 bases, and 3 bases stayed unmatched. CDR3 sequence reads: CASSPGQEETQYF. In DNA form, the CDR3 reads TGCGCCAGCAGCCCCGGACAGGAAGAGACCCAGTACTTC. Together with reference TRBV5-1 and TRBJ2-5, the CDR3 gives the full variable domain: KAGVTQTPRYLIKTRGQQVTLSCSPISGHRSVSWYQQTPGQGLQFLFEYFSETQRNKGNFPGRFSGRQFSNSRSEMNVSTLELGDSALYLCASSPGQEETQYFGPGTRLLVL.

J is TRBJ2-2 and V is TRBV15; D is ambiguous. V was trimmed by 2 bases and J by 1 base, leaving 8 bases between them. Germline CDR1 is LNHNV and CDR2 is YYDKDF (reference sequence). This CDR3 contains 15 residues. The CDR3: CATSRSSRNTGELFF. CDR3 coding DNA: TGTGCCACCAGCAGAAGTTCTAGGAACACCGGGGAGCTGTTTTTT.

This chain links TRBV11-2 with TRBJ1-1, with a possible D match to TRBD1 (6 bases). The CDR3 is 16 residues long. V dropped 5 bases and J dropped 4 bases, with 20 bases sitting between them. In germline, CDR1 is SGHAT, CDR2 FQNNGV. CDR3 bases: TGTGCCAGCAGCCTTCGCGGGGGCAATTTATTCACTGAAGCTTTCTTT. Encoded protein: CASSLRGGNLFTEAFF.

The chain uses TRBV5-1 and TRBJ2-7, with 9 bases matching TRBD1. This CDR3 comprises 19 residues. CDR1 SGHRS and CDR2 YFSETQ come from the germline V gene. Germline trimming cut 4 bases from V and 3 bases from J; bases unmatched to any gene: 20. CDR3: CASSLPAAGQGPSFYEQYF. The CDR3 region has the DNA TGCGCCAGCAGCCTACCGGCGGCGGGACAGGGTCCGTCATTCTACGAGCAGTACTTC.

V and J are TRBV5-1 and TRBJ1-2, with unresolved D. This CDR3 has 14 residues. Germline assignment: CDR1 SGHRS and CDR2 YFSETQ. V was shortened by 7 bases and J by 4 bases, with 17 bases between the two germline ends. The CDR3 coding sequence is TGCGCCAGCGATTCTTCGGGAGAGGGCTATGGCTACACCTTC. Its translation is CASDSSGEGYGYTF.

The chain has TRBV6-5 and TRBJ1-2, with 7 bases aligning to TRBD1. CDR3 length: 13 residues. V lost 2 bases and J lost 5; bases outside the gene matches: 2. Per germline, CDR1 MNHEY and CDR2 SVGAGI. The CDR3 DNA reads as TGTGCCAGCAGTTACAGGGACAGTTATGGCTACACCTTC. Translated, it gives CASSYRDSYGYTF.

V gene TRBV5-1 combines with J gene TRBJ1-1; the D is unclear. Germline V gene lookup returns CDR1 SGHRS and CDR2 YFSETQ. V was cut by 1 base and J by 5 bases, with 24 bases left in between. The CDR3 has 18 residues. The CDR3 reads CASSLYVVGIGSGTEAFF. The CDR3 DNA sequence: TGCGCCAGCAGCTTGTACGTGGTGGGGATCGGGTCGGGGACTGAAGCTTTCTTT.

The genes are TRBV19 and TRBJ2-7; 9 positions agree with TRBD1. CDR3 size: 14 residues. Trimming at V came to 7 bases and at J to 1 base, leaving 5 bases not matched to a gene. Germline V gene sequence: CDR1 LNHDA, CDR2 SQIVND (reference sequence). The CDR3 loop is CASTETGGSYEQYF. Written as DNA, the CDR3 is TGTGCCAGTACCGAGACAGGGGGTTCCTACGAGCAGTACTTC.

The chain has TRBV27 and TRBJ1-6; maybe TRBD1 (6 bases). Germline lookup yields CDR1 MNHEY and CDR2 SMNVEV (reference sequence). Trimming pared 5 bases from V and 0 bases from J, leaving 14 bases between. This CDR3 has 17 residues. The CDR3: CASSRTGPSSYNSPLHF. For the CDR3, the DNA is TGTGCCAGCAGTCGTACAGGGCCTAGCTCCTATAATTCACCCCTCCACTTT.

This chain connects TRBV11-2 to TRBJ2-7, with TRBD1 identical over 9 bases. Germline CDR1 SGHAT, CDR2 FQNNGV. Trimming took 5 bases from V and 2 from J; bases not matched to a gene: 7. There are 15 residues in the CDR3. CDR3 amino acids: CASSLGRQGAYEQYF. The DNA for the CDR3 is TGTGCCAGCAGCCTAGGCAGACAGGGGGCCTACGAGCAGTACTTC.

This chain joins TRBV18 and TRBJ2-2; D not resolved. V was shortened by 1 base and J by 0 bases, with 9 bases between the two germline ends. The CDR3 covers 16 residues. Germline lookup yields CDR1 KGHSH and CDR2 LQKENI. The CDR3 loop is CASSPRPGPNTGELFF. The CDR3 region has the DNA TGTGCCAGCTCACCACGTCCGGGTCCGAACACCGGGGAGCTGTTTTTT.

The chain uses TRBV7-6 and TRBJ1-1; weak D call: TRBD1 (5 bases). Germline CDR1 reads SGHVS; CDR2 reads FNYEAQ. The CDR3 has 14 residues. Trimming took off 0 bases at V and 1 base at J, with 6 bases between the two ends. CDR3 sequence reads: CASSLAGGNTEAFF. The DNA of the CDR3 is TGTGCCAGCAGCTTAGCGGGGGGGAACACTGAAGCTTTCTTT.

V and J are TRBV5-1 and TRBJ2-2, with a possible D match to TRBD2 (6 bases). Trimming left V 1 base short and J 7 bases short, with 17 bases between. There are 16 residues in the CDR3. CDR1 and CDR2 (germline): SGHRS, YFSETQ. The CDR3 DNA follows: TGCGCCAGCAGCTTGTCGGGGGTTCATAATGGCGGGGAGCTGTTTTTT. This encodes CASSLSGVHNGGELFF. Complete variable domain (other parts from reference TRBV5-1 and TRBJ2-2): KAGVTQTPRYLIKTRGQQVTLSCSPISGHRSVSWYQQTPGQGLQFLFEYFSETQRNKGNFPGRFSGRQFSNSRSEMNVSTLELGDSALYLCASSLSGVHNGGELFFGEGSRLTVL.

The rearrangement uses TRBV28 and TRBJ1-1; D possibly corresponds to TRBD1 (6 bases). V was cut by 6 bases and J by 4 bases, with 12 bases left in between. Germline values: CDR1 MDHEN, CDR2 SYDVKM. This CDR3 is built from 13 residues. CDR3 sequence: CASRDTGITEAFF. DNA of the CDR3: TGTGCCAGCAGGGACACAGGGATCACTGAAGCTTTCTTT.

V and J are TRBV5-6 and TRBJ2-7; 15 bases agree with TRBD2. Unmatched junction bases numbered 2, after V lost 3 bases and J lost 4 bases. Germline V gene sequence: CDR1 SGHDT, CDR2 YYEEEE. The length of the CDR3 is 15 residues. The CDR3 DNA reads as TGTGCCAGCAGCTACGGGACTAGCGGGGGGTACGAGCAGTACTTC. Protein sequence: CASSYGTSGGYEQYF.

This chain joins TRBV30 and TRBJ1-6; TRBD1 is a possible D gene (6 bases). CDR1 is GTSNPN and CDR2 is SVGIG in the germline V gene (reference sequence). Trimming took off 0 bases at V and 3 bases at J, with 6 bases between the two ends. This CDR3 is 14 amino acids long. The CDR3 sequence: CAWSVGGYNSPLHF. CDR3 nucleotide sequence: TGTGCCTGGAGTGTAGGGGGCTATAATTCACCCCTCCACTTT.

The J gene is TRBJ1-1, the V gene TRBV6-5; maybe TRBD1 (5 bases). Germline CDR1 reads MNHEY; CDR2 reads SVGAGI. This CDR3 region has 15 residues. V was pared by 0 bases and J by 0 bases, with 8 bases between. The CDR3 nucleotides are TGTGCCAGCAGTTACTCGACAGTCATGAACACTGAAGCTTTCTTT. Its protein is CASSYSTVMNTEAFF.